The T cell receptor beta chain under discussion was sequenced for a study of Graves' ophthalmopathy and Graves' hyperthyroidism. The CDR3 contains 15 residues. The V gene's germline CDR1 is SNHLY and CDR2 FYNNEI. V shed 7 bases, J shed 7 bases, and the junction held 13 bases outside the gene matches. Amplified TCR beta CDR3 regions were obtained using RNA transcripts as template. First-round RT-PCR relied on HTBI primers, and a second-round multiplex PCR came next. TCRdb re-analysed the multiplex PCR reads in MiXCR, keeping a single row per CDR3 protein. In the table there are 500,000 to 700,000 distinct CDR3 sequences, 22% of which are singletons. This clonotype was counted many times.

V and J are TRBV2 and TRBJ2-5; 9 bases line up with TRBD2. Sequenced input: peripheral blood. The sequence came from a woman younger than 30 with stable Graves' hyperthyroidism. Some clones in this sample may be carry-over from other donors' samples. Here the CDR3 reads CASTPSGGYRPTQYF. In DNA form, the CDR3 reads TGTGCCAGCACTCCAAGCGGGGGGTATCGCCCGACCCAGTACTTC.